This TCR beta chain was retrieved from a study of spatial heterogeneity in lung cancer. The wider study: Alpha-chain detections were consistently fewer than beta-chain detections among the sequences. Averaged across combinations, each unique TCR and UMI pairing appeared more than ten times in raw reads, which were uncorrected.

Time point in this sample: sample taken at primary tumor resection. From tumor, nontumor lung or frozen PBMC, whole RNA was taken unsorted for sequencing. The donor group consisted of 55 to 85 patients who had untreated, early-stage non-small cell lung cancer. TCR cDNA molecules each carried a unique molecular identifier. TCRdb re-analysed the 5' RACE reads in MiXCR, keeping a single row per CDR3 protein. This repertoire shows around 87,000 distinct CDR3 sequences, 10% to 15% found once; its top ten account for just over 40%. Germline V gene data show CDR1 as DFQATT and CDR2 as SNEGSKA (reference sequence). The CDR3 loop spans 13 amino acids. J lost 4 bases, V lost 5 bases, and 4 bases had no gene match.

The V call is TRBV20-1, the J call TRBJ1-2, with TRBD1 identical over 10 bases. The clonotype was recovered from a male donor with early-stage non-small cell lung cancer. The specimen was PBMCs, collected at surgery. In DNA, the CDR3 is TGCAGTGCTCCCGACAGGGGGCCCTATGGCTACACCTTC. This sequence encodes CSAPDRGPYGYTF.